The 21 T cell receptor beta chains listed next were all sequenced from one sample in a study of CD8 T cells in ankylosing spondylitis. TCRdb recomputed calls from the 5' RACE reads with MiXCR, one row per CDR3 protein. The sample shows 25,000 to 35,000 distinct CDR3 sequences, around 7.2% of them seen only once. Sequenced: blood, either unsorted or a sorted T cell fraction (not recorded which). The receptors originated from a male donor with ankylosing spondylitis or in good health (not recorded which).

This clonotype occurred many times. The chain has TRBV3-1 and TRBJ2-7, with D maybe TRBD1 (5 bases). CDR3 size: 15 residues. Trimming cost V 6 bases and J 0 bases, with 15 bases left between them. CDR1 and CDR2 from the germline V gene are LGHDT and YNNKEL (reference sequence). The DNA of the CDR3 is TGTGCCAGCAGACCGTGGACAAGGAGCTCCTACGAGCAGTACTTC. This sequence encodes CASRPWTRSSYEQYF.

This clonotype was seen a few times. J is TRBJ2-1 and V is TRBV20-1; possible D gene TRBD1, 5 bases. Trimming took off 5 bases at V and 8 bases at J, with 10 bases between the two ends. The CDR3 extends over 11 amino acids. Germline V gene lookup returns CDR1 DFQATT and CDR2 SNEGSKA (reference sequence). Written as DNA, the CDR3 is TGCAGTGCTCCTAGGGGCTATGAGCAGTTCTTC. It yields the protein CSAPRGYEQFF.

V is TRBV7-9 and J is TRBJ2-3; TRBD2 aligns across 7 bases. Germline V CDR1 and CDR2: SEHNR, FQNEAQ (reference sequence). The CDR3 runs to 17 residues. With V trimmed by 5 bases and J by 3 bases, 14 bases remained unmatched. The CDR3 bases are TGTGCCAGCAGCCCCCAAAGGTGGCTAGCGGTTACAGATACGCAGTATTTT. The encoded protein is CASSPQRWLAVTDTQYF.

This clonotype was observed many times. The CDR3 spells CASSHRGGGSIYNEQFF. The CDR3 coding sequence is TGTGCCAGCAGCCACCGAGGGGGCGGGAGCATCTACAATGAGCAGTTCTTC. The V and J genes are TRBV13 and TRBJ2-1, with D possibly called TRBD1 or TRBD2 (7 bases each). CDR3 length: 17 amino acids. CDR1 and CDR2 from the germline V gene are PRHDT and FYEKMQ (reference sequence). The ends were cut back, 5 bases at V and 3 bases at J, with 20 bases in the middle.

This clonotype was seen ten or more times. This chain links TRBV20-1 with TRBJ2-7; D remains unclear. Germline loops: CDR1 DFQATT, CDR2 SNEGSKA (reference sequence). V was cut by 5 bases and J by 0 bases, with 8 bases left in between. CDR3 length: 12 residues. CDR3 sequence reads: CSAYARSYEQYF. For the CDR3, the DNA is TGCAGTGCTTATGCACGCTCCTACGAGCAGTACTTC.

This clonotype is categorized as medium-sized. The rearrangement links TRBV20-1 to TRBJ2-3, with a tentative D call TRBD2 (6 bases). V lost 1 base and J lost 6, with 8 bases in between. This CDR3 has 12 residues. In germline, CDR1 is DFQATT, CDR2 SNEGSKA (reference sequence). In DNA form, the CDR3 reads TGCAGTGCTAGAGGGGACTTGGATACGCAGTATTTT. It yields the protein CSARGDLDTQYF.

By share of the sample, this clonotype is medium-sized. V usage is TRBV20-1 and J usage is TRBJ1-1; D is perhaps TRBD1 (6 bases). The V end lost 6 bases, the J end lost 4 bases, and 18 bases lay between the germline ends. This CDR3 is 14 amino acids long. Looked up from germline, CDR1 is DFQATT and CDR2 is SNEGSKA (reference sequence). CDR3 sequence: CSATPADRVTEAFF. The CDR3 nucleotides are TGCAGTGCCACACCGGCGGACAGAGTCACTGAAGCTTTCTTT.

This clonotype has at least ten counts. The chain couples TRBV6-6 to TRBJ1-1; D is ambiguous. Germline CDR1 MNHNY, CDR2 SVGAGI (reference sequence). Between the trimmed V and J ends, which lost 3 bases and 2 bases, there was a span of 4 bases. The CDR3 length is 12 residues. DNA of the CDR3: TGTGCCAGCAGTTATCTCAACACTGAAGCTTTCTTT. It yields the protein CASSYLNTEAFF.

This clonotype occurred many times. The rearrangement links TRBV20-1 to TRBJ1-6; no reliable D call. Germline loops: CDR1 DFQATT, CDR2 SNEGSKA (reference sequence). The CDR3 sequence is 15 residues long. Trimming left V 1 base short and J 10 bases short, with 17 bases between. The CDR3: CSARVLGREQSPLHF. CDR3 bases: TGCAGTGCTAGAGTTTTAGGAAGGGAGCAGTCACCCCTCCACTTT.

This clonotype was seen only a few times. The chain is built from TRBV20-1 and TRBJ2-3; TRBD2 matches 10 bases. The length of the CDR3 is 15 residues. Germline trimming cut 1 base from V and 2 bases from J; bases unmatched to any gene: 3. Per the germline V gene, CDR1 is DFQATT and CDR2 is SNEGSKA (reference sequence). The CDR3, as DNA: TGCAGTGCTAGAGCCGGGACTAGCGCCACAGATACGCAGTATTTT. It specifies CSARAGTSATDTQYF.

This clonotype appeared many times. The chain is built from TRBV5-1 and TRBJ1-4; 12 nucleotides agree with TRBD1. Germline V gene data show CDR1 as SGHRS and CDR2 as YFSETQ. The CDR3 is made up of 17 amino acids. V dropped 4 bases and J dropped 3; count of bases not matched to a gene: 7. This chain's CDR3 is CASSPGQGARANEKLFF. CDR3 sequence (DNA): TGCGCCAGCAGCCCGGGACAGGGGGCGCGGGCTAATGAAAAACTGTTTTTT.

This clonotype was recorded many times. V gene TRBV14 combines with J gene TRBJ2-7; D is undetermined. Trimming shortened V by 1 base and J by 7 bases, and 11 bases separated the two germline ends. The CDR3 runs 13 residues. CDR1 and CDR2 (germline): SGHDN, FVKESK. The CDR3 loop is CASSQVPRGEQYF. The CDR3 DNA sequence: TGTGCCAGCAGCCAAGTGCCGCGCGGAGAGCAGTACTTC.

This clonotype was seen ten or more times. The chain is built from TRBV5-1 and TRBJ2-7; tentatively, D is TRBD2 (6 bases). V lost 0 bases, J lost 0 bases, and 19 bases lay in between. CDR3 size: 18 residues. The germline V gene encodes CDR1 SGHRS and CDR2 YFSETQ. The CDR3 DNA follows: TGCGCCAGCAGCTTGGGGCTAGCGTTTTCCTTAAGCTCCTACGAGCAGTACTTC. This codes for CASSLGLAFSLSSYEQYF.

This clonotype has at least ten counts. The chain joins TRBV20-1 to TRBJ2-7; 8 bases are shared with TRBD1. The J segment lost 3 bases and the V segment lost 0 bases, leaving 7 bases of the junction unmatched. The CDR3 length is 15 residues. Per the germline V gene, CDR1 is DFQATT and CDR2 is SNEGSKA (reference sequence). This CDR3 is CSARDPRGQGYEQYF. In nucleotides, the CDR3 is TGCAGTGCTAGAGATCCCCGAGGACAGGGCTACGAGCAGTACTTC.

This clonotype came up many times. The genes are TRBV18 and TRBJ1-5; 7 nucleotides align to TRBD1. V lost 3 bases and J lost 7; bases outside the gene matches: 6. Germline V CDR1 and CDR2: KGHSH, LQKENI. This CDR3 contains 14 residues. The CDR3 nucleotides read TGTGCCAGCTCACCCGACAGGGATCGGCAGCCCCAGCATTTT. Protein product: CASSPDRDRQPQHF.

The table lists this clonotype with many counts. The gene calls are TRBV5-1 and TRBJ2-1; 10 positions agree with TRBD2. The CDR3 extends over 15 amino acids. V trimming: 4 bases; J trimming: 9 bases; junction bases outside the gene matches: 10. CDR1 is SGHRS and CDR2 is YFSETQ in the germline V gene. The CDR3 sequence: CASSNGSGRAGEQFF. CDR3 DNA sequence: TGCGCCAGCAGCAACGGCAGCGGGAGGGCCGGTGAGCAGTTCTTC.

This clonotype was seen many times. The V call is TRBV3-1, the J call TRBJ2-1; 14 nucleotides agree with TRBD2. From germline, CDR1 is LGHDT and CDR2 YNNKEL (reference sequence). Germline trimming cut 3 bases from V and 8 bases from J; bases unmatched to any gene: 3. The CDR3 loop spans 15 amino acids. CDR3: CASSQGGLAGDEQFF. The CDR3 nucleotides are TGTGCCAGCAGCCAGGGGGGACTAGCGGGAGATGAGCAGTTCTTC.

This clonotype was detected many times. V usage is TRBV5-1 and J usage is TRBJ2-1, with TRBD1 matching over 10 bases. With V trimmed by 4 bases and J by 8 bases, 12 bases remained unmatched. CDR1 SGHRS and CDR2 YFSETQ come from the germline V gene. The CDR3 loop spans 16 amino acids. For the CDR3, the DNA is TGCGCCAGCAGCCCCGGAGGGACAGGGGCGGGCCATGAGCAGTTCTTC. It is translated as CASSPGGTGAGHEQFF. The entire variable domain, with the rest obtained from reference TRBV5-1 and TRBJ2-1, is as follows: KAGVTQTPRYLIKTRGQQVTLSCSPISGHRSVSWYQQTPGQGLQFLFEYFSETQRNKGNFPGRFSGRQFSNSRSEMNVSTLELGDSALYLCASSPGGTGAGHEQFFGPGTRLTVL.

CDR3 DNA sequence: TGTGCCAGCAGCCCCCAGCGGCAGGGGCGGGCAGATACGCAGTATTTT. Translation gives CASSPQRQGRADTQYF. The chain links TRBV7-9 to TRBJ2-3; D perhaps matches TRBD1 (6 bases). V dropped 5 bases and J dropped 4 bases, with 19 bases sitting between them. This CDR3 region has 16 residues. Germline loops: CDR1 SEHNR, CDR2 FQNEAQ (reference sequence).

This clonotype was seen at least ten times. The chain links TRBV12-3 or TRBV12-4 to TRBJ1-4, with 9 bases aligning to TRBD1. The CDR3 is 14 residues long. V shed 6 bases, J shed 3 bases, and the junction held 2 bases outside the gene matches. The CDR3 sequence is CASRGTGSNEKLFF. CDR3 sequence (DNA): TGTGCCAGCAGAGGGACAGGGTCTAATGAAAAACTGTTTTTT.

The rearrangement joins TRBV5-7 to TRBJ2-7; weak D call: TRBD2 (6 bases). TRBV5-7 is an ORF for which the function is uncertain. The CDR3 has 16 residues. V dropped 2 bases and J dropped 2 bases, with 17 bases sitting between them. The CDR3 region is CASSFGAASEAYEQYF. The CDR3 DNA is TGTGCCAGCAGCTTTGGGGCGGCTAGCGAGGCCTACGAGCAGTACTTC.